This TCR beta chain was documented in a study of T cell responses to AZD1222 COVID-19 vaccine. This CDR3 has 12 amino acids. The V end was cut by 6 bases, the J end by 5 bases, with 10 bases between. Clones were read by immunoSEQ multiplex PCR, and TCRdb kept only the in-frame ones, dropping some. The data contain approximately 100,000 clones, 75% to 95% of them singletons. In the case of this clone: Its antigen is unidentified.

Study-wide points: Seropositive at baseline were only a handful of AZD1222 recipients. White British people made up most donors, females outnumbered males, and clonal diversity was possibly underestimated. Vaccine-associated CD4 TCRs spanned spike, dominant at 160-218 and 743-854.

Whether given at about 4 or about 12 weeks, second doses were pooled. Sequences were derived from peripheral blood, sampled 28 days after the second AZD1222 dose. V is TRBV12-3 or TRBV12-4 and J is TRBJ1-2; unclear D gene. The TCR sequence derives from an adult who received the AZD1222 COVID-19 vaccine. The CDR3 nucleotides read TGTGCCAGCAGCCCCGAGGGTTATGGCTACACCTTC. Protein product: CASSPEGYGYTF.